The text below deals with one TCR beta chain. Trimming pared 4 bases from V and 2 bases from J, leaving 15 bases between. Germline V gene data show CDR1 as SGHAT and CDR2 as FQNNGV. The CDR3 sequence is 16 residues long. TCRdb's table, derived via immunoSEQ multiplex PCR, lists solely in-frame clones and lacks some. Of about 280,000 clones detected, approximately 88% appear once; the ten largest clones hold 9.4%. The entry originates in a study of blood T cell repertoires in COVID-19. The chain joins TRBV11-2 to TRBJ1-3, with D perhaps matching TRBD1 (6 bases). This TCR came from a man between 18 and 29 years old with active or convalescent COVID-19. The source material was peripheral blood. The CDR3 reads CASSSGGAAPGNTIYF. DNA for the CDR3: TGTGCCAGCAGCTCGGGGGGGGCAGCTCCTGGAAACACCATATATTTT.